The rows below give T cell receptor beta chains drawn from one sample of a study of coeliac disease. Profiled with immunoSEQ multiplex PCR; TCRdb holds only in-frame clones, not every one. The data hold some 4,300 clones, with about three quarters observed a single time. The specimen sequenced was intraepithelial lymphocytes from the gut. Every receptor here comes from a woman aged 18-35 years with active celiac disease. CDR3s include the opening cysteine and the closing phenylalanine or tryptophan. Fields, in order: V gene, J gene, clone size, D gene, CDR3 DNA, CDR3 protein. The D gene is left open where the match is weak. Clone size is stated in some rows and not others, as once, few, many or a class when expanded.

TRBV28	TRBJ2-5	-	-	TGTGCCAGCAGTTCCCCTGGGCCGACCCAGTACTTC	CASSSPGPTQYF
TRBV4-3	TRBJ2-5	-	-	TGCGCCAGCAGCCAAGAATCGACAGAGCAAGAGACCCAGTACTTC	CASSQESTEQETQYF
TRBV9	TRBJ2-3	-	-	TGTGCCAGCAACCCCTCCGGTTATAGCACAGATACGCAGTATTTT	CASNPSGYSTDTQYF
TRBV10-3	TRBJ1-1	-	-	TGTGCCATCTCGCGCGGTGACTCTGAAGCTTTCTTT	CAISRGDSEAFF
TRBV13	TRBJ2-3	-	-	TGTGCCAGCAGCTTAGGCCGGGGGAAAGATACGCAGTATTTT	CASSLGRGKDTQYF
TRBV5-5	TRBJ1-1	-	-	TGTGCCAGCAGCTTAGTCAGGGGCACTGAAGCTTTCTTT	CASSLVRGTEAFF
TRBV19	TRBJ1-1	once	-	TGTGCCAGTACCATGGGGGACATTGAAGCTTTCTTT	CASTMGDIEAFF
TRBV19	TRBJ1-5	-	TRBD1	TGTGCCAGTAGTATGGGACAGGAGGTGAGCAATCAGCCCCAGCATTTT	CASSMGQEVSNQPQHF
TRBV5-4	TRBJ2-1	once	-	TGTGCCAGCAGCTTCGGGTCGGCAACCGACAATGAGCAGTTCTTC	CASSFGSATDNEQFF
TRBV2	TRBJ2-3	-	TRBD2	TGTGCCAGCAGTCCACTAGCGGGGATTACAGATACGCAGTATTTT	CASSPLAGITDTQYF
TRBV28	TRBJ2-7	-	-	TGTGCCAGCAGTTTCCGGGAGTGGCGTCACGAGCAGTACTTC	CASSFREWRHEQYF
TRBV6-1	TRBJ2-1	-	TRBD2	TGTGCCACCTCACCTAGCGGGGGATCCAATGAGCAGTTCTTC	CATSPSGGSNEQFF
TRBV5-4	TRBJ2-3	few	TRBD2	TGTGCCAGCAGCCTAGCGGGGCCCAGCACAGATACGCAGTATTTT	CASSLAGPSTDTQYF
TRBV5-1	TRBJ2-3	-	-	TGCGCCAGCAGTCAGAGCGGATACACAGATACGCAGTATTTT	CASSQSGYTDTQYF